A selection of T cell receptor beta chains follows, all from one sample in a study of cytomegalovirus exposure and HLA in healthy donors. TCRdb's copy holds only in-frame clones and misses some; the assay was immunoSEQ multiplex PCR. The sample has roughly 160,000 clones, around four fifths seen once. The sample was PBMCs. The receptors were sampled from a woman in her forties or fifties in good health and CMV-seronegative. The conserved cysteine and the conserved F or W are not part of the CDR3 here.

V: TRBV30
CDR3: AWSVQGASRTF

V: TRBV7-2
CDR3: ASSTSSAGGQETQY

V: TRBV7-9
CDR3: ASRRRDSNTGELF

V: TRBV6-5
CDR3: ASSYSRRALYEQY

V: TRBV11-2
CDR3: ASSYQGAYSEAF

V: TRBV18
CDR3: ASSKTGEVGAF

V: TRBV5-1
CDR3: ASSPVGTQNEKLF

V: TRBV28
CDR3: ASSLRVRGGGEQF

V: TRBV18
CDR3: ASSPPGLAGGGEQF

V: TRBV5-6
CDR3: ASSTHRPQH

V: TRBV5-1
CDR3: ASSHTTQGRDTEAF

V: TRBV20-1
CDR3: SATLETQY

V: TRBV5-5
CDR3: ASTYFGGGTPYEQY

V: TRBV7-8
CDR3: ASSLRAAPNSPLH

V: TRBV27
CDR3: ASSSRNTEAF

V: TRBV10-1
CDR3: ASGGQPSTGELF

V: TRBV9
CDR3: ASSARQGSTDDTQY

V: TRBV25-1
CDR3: ASSARQGISGEQY

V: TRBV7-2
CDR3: ASSLLAPGSKAF

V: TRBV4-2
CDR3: ASSQDLRAEKNTGELF

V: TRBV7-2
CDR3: ASSRTGTINDEQY

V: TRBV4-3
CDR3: ASSPHGQVQGLTDTQY

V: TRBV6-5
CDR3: ASSPTSDPSHEQY

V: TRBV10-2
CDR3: ASSGPAGRSRETQY

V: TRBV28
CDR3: ASSFGGTELGYGYT

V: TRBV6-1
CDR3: ASSGSWFGGETQY

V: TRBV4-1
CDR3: ASSQTGTSGYNEQF

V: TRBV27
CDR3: ASSLLGRNQPQH

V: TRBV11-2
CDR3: ASSTRQNYGYT

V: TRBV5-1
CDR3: ASSLGAGMNTEAF

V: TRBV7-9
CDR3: ASSLVWTGVYEQF

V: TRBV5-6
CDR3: ASSSGGGYEQY

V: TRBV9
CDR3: ASSVQGNTEAF

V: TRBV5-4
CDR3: ASSIRSGSNNEQF

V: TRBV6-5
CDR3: ASSYSTGAGELF

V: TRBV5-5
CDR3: ASSLGQGGGYT

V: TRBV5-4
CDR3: ASTPRDRGSTDTQY

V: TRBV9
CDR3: ASSVADTPDTQY

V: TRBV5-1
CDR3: ASSLRTETYNEQF

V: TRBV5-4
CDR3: ASYLTGGNTEAF

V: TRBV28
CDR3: ASSPLQLGYTEAF

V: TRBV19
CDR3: ASSPWTGGPDEQF

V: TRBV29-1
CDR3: SVESLGDIQY

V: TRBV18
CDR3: ASSPPGQGSGELF

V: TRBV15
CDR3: ATQTGAGNQPQH

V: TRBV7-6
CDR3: ASSPPRGSSYEQY

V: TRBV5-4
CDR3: ASSFGRGQVAYGYT

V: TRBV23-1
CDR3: ASSHGTGQNEKLF

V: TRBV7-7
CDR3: ASSLNPGQETQY

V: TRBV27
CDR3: ASSLYRGGNQPQH

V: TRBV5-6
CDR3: ASSLGLTGGDQPQH

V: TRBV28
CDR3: ASSPGNYHEKLF

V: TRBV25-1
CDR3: ASRSTGANTGELF

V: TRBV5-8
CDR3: ASSSLYEQY

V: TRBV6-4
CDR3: ATSLRTPPYNEQF

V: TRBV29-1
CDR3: SASRLADEQY

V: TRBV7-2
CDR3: ASSPSGTSLETQY

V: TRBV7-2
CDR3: ASSYKWGDTIY

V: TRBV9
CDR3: ASSVATGNSGNTIY